The 30 T cell receptor beta chains reported below all come from one sample, sequenced in a study of blood T cell repertoires in COVID-19. Some clones are missing from TCRdb's copy, which holds only in-frame ones; the method was immunoSEQ multiplex PCR. The profile covers around 250,000 clones, with more than 65% appearing a single time and approximately 4.7% taken by the ten largest. Sequencing was performed on peripheral blood. These receptors came from a man aged 50-59 years with active or convalescent COVID-19.

This chain connects TRBV6-5 to TRBJ2-1; D might be TRBD1 (6 bases). The germline V gene encodes CDR1 MNHEY and CDR2 SVGAGI. V was shortened by 10 bases and J by 0 bases, with 16 bases between the two germline ends. The CDR3 sequence is 15 residues long. The CDR3 reads CATRDTSSSYNEQFF. CDR3 coding DNA: TGTGCCACCAGGGACACGTCGAGCTCCTACAATGAGCAGTTCTTC.

The sample holds one count of this clone. V is TRBV7-2 and J is TRBJ1-1, with D tentatively TRBD1 (6 bases). The germline V gene has CDR1 SGHTA and CDR2 FQGNSA. V gave up 4 bases and J gave up 1 base, with 22 bases separating them. CDR3 length: 18 amino acids. CDR3 DNA: TGTGCCAGCAGCTCTCCCCTCAAGGGCAGGGGACAGAACACTGAAGCTTTCTTT. Translation gives CASSSPLKGRGQNTEAFF. Variable domain in full (rest from reference TRBV7-2 and TRBJ1-1): GAGVSQSPSNKVTEKGKDVELRCDPISGHTALYWYRQSLGQGLEFLIYFQGNSAPDKSGLPSDRFSAERTGGSVSTLTIQRTQQEDSAVYLCASSSPLKGRGQNTEAFFGQGTRLTVV.

The chain carries TRBV7-2 and TRBJ2-2, with 11 bases lining up with TRBD2. With 6 bases clipped from V and 7 bases from J, the junction kept 7 bases outside the gene matches. The CDR3 is made up of 15 amino acids. The V gene's germline CDR1 is SGHTA and CDR2 FQGNSA. The CDR3 sequence: CASSIAGGRGGELFF. In DNA, the CDR3 is TGTGCCAGCAGTATAGCGGGGGGGCGCGGCGGGGAGCTGTTTTTT.

V is TRBV10-1 and J is TRBJ1-1, with a weak D call TRBD1 (6 bases). The CDR3 length is 13 residues. V lost 8 bases and J lost 0, with 10 bases in between. Germline loops: CDR1 WNHNN, CDR2 SYGVQD (reference sequence). The CDR3: CASRDNLNTEAFF. Written as DNA, the CDR3 is TGCGCCAGCCGGGACAACTTGAACACTGAAGCTTTCTTT.

The chain combines TRBV6-2 or TRBV6-3 with TRBJ2-3, with D unresolved. The CDR3 length is 12 residues. Germline V gene lookup returns CDR1 MNHEY and CDR2 SVGEGT. The germline V and J ends were trimmed by 1 base and 10 bases, with 9 bases remaining between them. The CDR3 DNA is TGTGCCAGCAGTTACTTTGTCGGTGCGCAGTATTTT. It is translated as CASSYFVGAQYF.

V usage is TRBV7-8 and J usage is TRBJ1-1, with D uncertain. Germline values: CDR1 SGHVS, CDR2 FQNEAQ. CDR3 size: 13 residues. Trimming took 1 base from V and 1 from J, leaving 4 bases between them. The CDR3 sequence is CASSLGANTEAFF. The CDR3 bases are TGTGCCAGCAGCTTAGGGGCGAACACTGAAGCTTTCTTT.

This rearrangement joins TRBV30 to TRBJ1-4; weak D call: TRBD1 (5 bases). The CDR3 covers 16 residues. Germline-derived CDR1 and CDR2 are GTSNPN and SVGIG (reference sequence). V dropped 5 bases and J dropped 1 base, with 17 bases sitting between them. The CDR3 coding sequence is TGTGCCTGGCGCGCAGGGTCGATCGTAACTAATGAAAAACTGTTTTTT. Translated, it gives CAWRAGSIVTNEKLFF.

The V and J genes are TRBV6-5 and TRBJ1-2, with 8 positions matching TRBD1. CDR1 and CDR2 (germline): MNHEY, SVGAGI. This CDR3 has 15 residues. Trimming at V came to 0 bases and at J to 9 bases, leaving 9 bases not matched to a gene. The CDR3 protein is CASSYSGQGASSYTF. For the CDR3, the DNA is TGTGCCAGCAGTTACTCTGGGCAGGGGGCATCTAGCTACACCTTC.

This clone was observed a handful of times. The chain is built from TRBV23-1 and TRBJ1-1; D possibly corresponds to TRBD1 (5 bases). TRBV23-1 carries the ORF label, with uncertain function. V lost 8 bases and J lost 4, with 14 bases in between. CDR3 length equals 13 residues. The CDR3 DNA reads as TGCGCCAGCGGTCGACAGTCTCCCACTGAAGCTTTCTTT. As protein: CASGRQSPTEAFF.

This sequence joins TRBV4-1 and TRBJ1-1, with TRBD1 as a possible D gene (6 bases). The V gene lost 1 base and the J gene lost 3 bases, with 15 bases spanning the gap. In germline, CDR1 is MGHRA, CDR2 YSYEKL. CDR3 size: 16 residues. This CDR3 is CASSQAETGWDTEAFF. CDR3 DNA: TGCGCCAGCAGCCAAGCCGAAACAGGGTGGGACACTGAAGCTTTCTTT.

The J gene is TRBJ1-3, the V gene TRBV6-2 or TRBV6-3; no reliable D call. Trimming took off 6 bases at V and 0 bases at J, with 9 bases between the two ends. From germline, CDR1 is MNHEY and CDR2 SVGEGT. This CDR3 has 14 residues. The DNA of the CDR3 is TGTGCCAGCAGCGACGGGAACTCTGGAAACACCATATATTTT. This sequence encodes CASSDGNSGNTIYF.

CDR3 residues: CASSPGLAGARTDTQYF. In DNA, the CDR3 is TGTGCCAGCAGCCCGGGACTAGCGGGGGCCCGCACAGATACGCAGTATTTT. The chain employs TRBV5-5 and TRBJ2-3; 14 bases are shared with TRBD2. Trimming took 4 bases from V and 1 from J; bases not matched to a gene: 5. Germline CDR1 and CDR2: SGHKS and YYEKEE (reference sequence). The CDR3 sequence is 17 residues long.

The chain is built from TRBV6-5 and TRBJ2-7; 8 nucleotides agree with TRBD2. V lost 8 bases to trimming and J lost 4 bases; unmatched junction nucleotides: 13. This CDR3 comprises 15 residues. Germline lookup yields CDR1 MNHEY and CDR2 SVGAGI. CDR3 sequence (DNA): TGTGCCAGCCGGGGCGGGGGGACATTAGCTTACGAGCAGTACTTC. It translates to CASRGGGTLAYEQYF.

The chain links TRBV5-1 to TRBJ2-7; 8 nucleotides match TRBD2. The CDR3 has 14 amino acids. Germline loops: CDR1 SGHRS, CDR2 YFSETQ. Trimming took 5 bases from V and 2 from J; bases not matched to a gene: 6. The CDR3 sequence is CASRTGAGAYEQYF. The CDR3 DNA reads as TGCGCCAGCAGGACCGGAGCGGGGGCCTACGAGCAGTACTTC.

This clone was seen a handful of times. The V and J genes are TRBV9 and TRBJ1-1; weak D call: TRBD1 (6 bases). Germline lookup yields CDR1 SGDLS and CDR2 YYNGEE. V was cut by 1 base and J by 0 bases, with 10 bases left in between. This CDR3 comprises 15 residues. The chain's CDR3 is CASSVWQGLNTEAFF. The CDR3 DNA follows: TGTGCCAGCAGCGTATGGCAGGGGTTGAACACTGAAGCTTTCTTT.

The J gene is TRBJ1-1, the V gene TRBV5-1; D possibly corresponds to TRBD1 (5 bases). Germline loops: CDR1 SGHRS, CDR2 YFSETQ. The CDR3 contains 16 residues. The V and J ends lost 0 bases and 0 bases respectively, with 12 bases between them. DNA for the CDR3: TGCGCCAGCAGCTTGGAACCGGACACCATGAACACTGAAGCTTTCTTT. Translated, it gives CASSLEPDTMNTEAFF.

The gene calls are TRBV7-2 and TRBJ1-1; possibly TRBD1 for D (6 bases). This CDR3 region has 14 residues. V was cut by 5 bases and J by 6 bases, with 16 bases left in between. CDR1 is SGHTA, CDR2 FQGNSA, per germline. As DNA, the CDR3 is TGTGCCAGCAGCATAAGTCAGGGGTTCGCTGAAGCTTTCTTT. It encodes CASSISQGFAEAFF.

This clone was detected once. The chain employs TRBV12-3 or TRBV12-4 and TRBJ1-1; no clear D gene. Trimming took off 7 bases at V and 7 bases at J, with 13 bases between the two ends. The CDR3 runs 12 residues. CDR3 protein: CASTSIYSEAFF. The CDR3 coding sequence is TGTGCCAGCACCTCCATATATAGTGAAGCTTTCTTT.

V usage is TRBV18 and J usage is TRBJ1-6; TRBD1 matches at 11 bases. V lost 6 bases and J lost 1; bases outside the gene matches: 2. CDR1 and CDR2 from the germline V gene are KGHSH and LQKENI. The CDR3 is 16 residues long. DNA for the CDR3: TGTGCCAGCTCCCGGGACAGGGGGTCCTATAATTCACCCCTCCACTTT. It yields the protein CASSRDRGSYNSPLHF.

Here the CDR3 DNA reads TGTGCCACCAGCAGATCCGGTAACTATGGCTACACCTTC. It yields the protein CATSRSGNYGYTF. This chain joins TRBV15 and TRBJ1-2; no clear D. Trimming removed 2 bases at V and 1 base at J, with 5 bases between. Germline CDR1 reads LNHNV; CDR2 reads YYDKDF (reference sequence). CDR3 length equals 13 residues.

This clone was counted only a few times. V usage is TRBV7-2 and J usage is TRBJ2-7; D gene unclear. Trimming took 5 bases from V and 4 from J, leaving 9 bases between them. CDR1 is SGHTA, CDR2 FQGNSA, per germline. The length of the CDR3 is 12 residues. The CDR3 region has the DNA TGTGCCAGCAGCCCTTCCGGTTACGAGCAGTACTTC. This gives the protein CASSPSGYEQYF.

The rearrangement joins TRBV12-3 or TRBV12-4 to TRBJ1-2; 7 bases map to TRBD1. V lost 5 bases, J lost 2 bases, and 2 bases stayed unmatched. The CDR3 extends over 13 amino acids. The chain's CDR3 is CASSRQGNYGYTF. In DNA form, the CDR3 reads TGTGCCAGCAGTCGACAGGGCAACTATGGCTACACCTTC.

Here the CDR3 reads CAISESGGENSPLHF. CDR3 DNA: TGTGCCATCAGTGAGTCGGGGGGGGAGAATTCACCCCTCCACTTT. The chain carries TRBV10-3 and TRBJ1-6; perhaps TRBD1 as D (5 bases). The germline V gene has CDR1 ENHRY and CDR2 SYGVKD. V gave up 0 bases and J gave up 7 bases, with 10 bases separating them. The CDR3 is made up of 15 amino acids.

The chain joins TRBV5-6 to TRBJ1-5, with 11 bases matching TRBD1. CDR3 length equals 14 residues. In germline, CDR1 is SGHDT, CDR2 YYEEEE. V shed 3 bases, J shed 5 bases, and the junction held 1 base outside the gene matches. This CDR3 is CASSWGQGDQPQHF. In DNA, the CDR3 is TGTGCCAGCAGCTGGGGACAGGGGGATCAGCCCCAGCATTTT. Full variable domain (rest looked up from reference TRBV5-6 and TRBJ1-5): DAGVTQSPTHLIKTRGQQVTLRCSPKSGHDTVSWYQQALGQGPQFIFQYYEEEERQRGNFPDRFSGHQFPNYSSELNVNALLLGDSALYLCASSWGQGDQPQHFGDGTRLSIL.

The gene calls are TRBV19 and TRBJ2-3; 9 nucleotides agree with TRBD1. The CDR3 consists of 13 residues. The J segment lost 5 bases and the V segment lost 8 bases, leaving 5 bases of the junction unmatched. Per germline, CDR1 LNHDA and CDR2 SQIVND (reference sequence). The CDR3 bases are TGTGCCAGTTCGGGACAGGGAGGAGATACGCAGTATTTT. Amino acid sequence: CASSGQGGDTQYF.

The rearrangement uses TRBV18 and TRBJ2-2; 8 bases fit TRBD1. The CDR3 sequence is 15 residues long. Germline V gives CDR1 KGHSH, CDR2 LQKENI. V shed 5 bases and J 4 bases; nucleotides not matched to a gene: 6. CDR3 nucleotide sequence: TGTGCCAGCTCATCTCTAGACAGGGGCACCGGGGAGCTGTTTTTT. Translated: CASSSLDRGTGELFF. Complete variable domain (other parts from reference TRBV18 and TRBJ2-2): NAGVMQNPRHLVRRRGQEARLRCSPMKGHSHVYWYRQLPEEGLKFMVYLQKENIIDESGMPKERFSAEFPKEGPSILRIQQVVRGDSAAYFCASSSLDRGTGELFFGEGSRLTVL.

This clone occurred once. V usage is TRBV6-4 and J usage is TRBJ2-7; TRBD1 aligns across 8 bases. This CDR3 is built from 18 residues. CDR1 MRHNA and CDR2 SNTAGT come from the germline V gene. With 0 bases clipped from V and 1 base from J, the junction kept 11 bases outside the gene matches. CDR3 amino acids: CASSDSGTGDFKSYEQYF. The CDR3 DNA reads as TGTGCCAGCAGTGACTCGGGGACAGGAGATTTCAAATCCTACGAGCAGTACTTC.

This clone has just one count. J is TRBJ1-4 and V is TRBV6-5, with 11 bases aligning to TRBD1. CDR3 length equals 16 residues. Germline lookup yields CDR1 MNHEY and CDR2 SVGAGI. J was trimmed by 5 bases and V by 0 bases; bases with no gene match: 2. CDR3 DNA sequence: TGTGCCAGCAGTTACTCCGGGACAGGGGGAAATGAAAAACTGTTTTTT. Translation gives CASSYSGTGGNEKLFF.

The chain uses TRBV6-5 and TRBJ2-2, with 9 bases fitting TRBD1. The germline CDR1 and CDR2 sequences are MNHEY and SVGAGI. V was pared by 6 bases and J by 0 bases, with 2 bases of the junction left unmatched. CDR3 size: 15 residues. The CDR3 coding sequence is TGTGCCAGCAGCAGGACAGGGGCGAACACCGGGGAGCTGTTTTTT. Its translation: CASSRTGANTGELFF.

This clone was observed once. The chain uses TRBV19 and TRBJ2-7; TRBD2 might be the D (5 bases). Germline V gene lookup returns CDR1 LNHDA and CDR2 SQIVND (reference sequence). The V and J ends lost 4 bases and 3 bases respectively, with 10 bases between them. This CDR3 comprises 13 residues. The CDR3, as DNA: TGTGCCAGTAGTAGCGGAGGAGTCTACGAGCAGTACTTC. This gives the protein CASSSGGVYEQYF. Drawing the rest from reference TRBV19 and TRBJ2-7, the complete variable domain is DGGITQSPKYLFRKEGQNVTLSCEQNLNHDAMYWYRQDPGQGLRLIYYSQIVNDFQKGDIAEGYSVSREKKESFPLTVTSAQKNPTAFYLCASSSGGVYEQYFGPGTRLTVT.